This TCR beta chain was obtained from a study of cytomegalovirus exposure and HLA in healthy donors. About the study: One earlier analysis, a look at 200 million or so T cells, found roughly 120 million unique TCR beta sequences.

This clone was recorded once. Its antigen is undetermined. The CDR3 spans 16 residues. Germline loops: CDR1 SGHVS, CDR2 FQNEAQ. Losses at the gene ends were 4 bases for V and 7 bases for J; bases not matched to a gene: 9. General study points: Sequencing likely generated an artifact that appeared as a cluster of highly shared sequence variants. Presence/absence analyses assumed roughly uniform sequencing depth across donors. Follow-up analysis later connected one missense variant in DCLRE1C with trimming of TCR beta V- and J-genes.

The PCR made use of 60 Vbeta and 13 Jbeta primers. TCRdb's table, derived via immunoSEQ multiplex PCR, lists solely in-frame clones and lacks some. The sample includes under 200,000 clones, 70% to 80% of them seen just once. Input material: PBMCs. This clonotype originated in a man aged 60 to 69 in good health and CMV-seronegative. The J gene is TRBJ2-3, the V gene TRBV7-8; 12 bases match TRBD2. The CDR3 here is CASSYPSGRVRNTQYF. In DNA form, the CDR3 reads TGTGCCAGCAGCTACCCTAGCGGGAGGGTGAGAAATACGCAGTATTTT. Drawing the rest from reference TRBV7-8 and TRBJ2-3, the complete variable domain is GAGVSQSPRYKVAKRGQDVALRCDPISGHVSLFWYQQALGQGPEFLTYFQNEAQLDKSGLPSDRFFAERPEGSVSTLKIQRTQQEDSAVYLCASSYPSGRVRNTQYFGPGTRLTVL.